These T cell receptor beta chains were read from a single sample in a study of blood T cell repertoires in COVID-19. The protocol was immunoSEQ multiplex PCR, while the TCRdb copy is restricted to in-frame clones and leaves out a portion. The sample lists about 70,000 clones, about four fifths occurring once. The sequencing input was peripheral blood. All receptors come from a woman between 65 and 79 years old with acute or convalescent COVID-19. Each CDR3 is given with its conserved first and last residue. A D gene is named only where the DNA matches it firmly. Clone size appears in some rows only: once, few, many, or a class for an expanded clone.

len	v_gene	d_gene	abundance	j_gene	CDR3nt	CDR3aa
16	TRBV7-2	NA	once	TRBJ2-1	TGTGCCAGCAGCTTAGGAGGCGGGGAGGCCTACAATGAGCAGTTCTTC	CASSLGGGEAYNEQFF
15	TRBV6-5	TRBD1	NA	TRBJ2-7	TGTGCCAGCAGTTCGCCCCGACAGGGGGGAGGCGAGCAGTACTTC	CASSSPRQGGGEQYF
18	TRBV27	TRBD2	NA	TRBJ2-1	TGTGCCAGCAGACCCGGGACTAGCGGGAGGGCGTACTACAATGAGCAGTTCTTC	CASRPGTSGRAYYNEQFF
13	TRBV2	NA	NA	TRBJ1-4	TGTGCCAGCAGTGGGGGCCGGAGTGAAAAACTGTTTTTT	CASSGGRSEKLFF
12	TRBV2	NA	once	TRBJ2-5	TGTGCCAGCAGTATGATGCGGGAGACCCAGTACTTC	CASSMMRETQYF
15	TRBV19	NA	NA	TRBJ1-2	TGTGCCAGTACCCAGAGGGGGGGAGTGGACTATGGCTACACCTTC	CASTQRGGVDYGYTF
14	TRBV6-5	TRBD1	few	TRBJ2-3	TGTGCCAGCTGGAGGACAGGGGGCAGAGATACGCAGTATTTT	CASWRTGGRDTQYF
14	TRBV18	NA	NA	TRBJ2-7	TGTGCCAGCTCACCGGCCGGGTCCCCGGGGGAGCAGTACTTC	CASSPAGSPGEQYF
15	TRBV7-3	NA	NA	TRBJ2-7	TGTGCCAGCAGCTTAACAGGGGGAAAGTTGCACGAGCAGTACTTC	CASSLTGGKLHEQYF
18	TRBV7-6	TRBD1	NA	TRBJ1-4	TGTGCCAGCAGCACCCGATCCGGGACAGGGGGCGCGAGTGAAAAACTGTTTTTT	CASSTRSGTGGASEKLFF
18	TRBV6-1	TRBD1	NA	TRBJ1-3	TGTGCCAGCAGTGGACCTCATGGACAGGGGAGCTCTGGAAACACCATATATTTT	CASSGPHGQGSSGNTIYF
16	TRBV7-9	NA	NA	TRBJ1-5	TGTGCCAGCAGCCTAACCGGTGAGGGGGGGGGTCAGCCCCAGCATTTT	CASSLTGEGGGQPQHF
13	TRBV19	TRBD2	NA	TRBJ2-5	TGTGCCTCCCGGACTAGCGGCCAAGAGACCCAGTACTTC	CASRTSGQETQYF
14	TRBV18	TRBD1	NA	TRBJ1-1	TGTGCCAGCTCACCACAGACAGGGACCACTGAAGCTTTCTTT	CASSPQTGTTEAFF
14	TRBV7-8	NA	NA	TRBJ1-1	TGTGCCAGCAGCTCCAGGGGCCTGAACACTGAAGCTTTCTTT	CASSSRGLNTEAFF
14	TRBV28	NA	NA	TRBJ1-4	TGTGCCAGCAGTTCCACCCGAGGAAGGGAAAAACTGTTTTTT	CASSSTRGREKLFF
16	TRBV15	TRBD1	NA	TRBJ1-2	TGTGCCACCAGCGGACGACAGGGGCCTATTAACTATGGCTACACCTTC	CATSGRQGPINYGYTF
16	TRBV19	TRBD1	few	TRBJ2-4	TGTGCCAGTAGTCGTGCCGGTGGGACAGCAAAAAACATTCAGTACTTC	CASSRAGGTAKNIQYF
14	TRBV5-1	NA	NA	TRBJ2-1	TGCGCCAGCAGCCTTAGTCGCTCCTACAATGAGCAGTTCTTC	CASSLSRSYNEQFF
16	TRBV27	NA	once	TRBJ2-5	TGTGCCAGCAGTCTCGGTGGGGCGGGGTTTTCAGAGACCCAGTACTTC	CASSLGGAGFSETQYF
15	TRBV28	NA	NA	TRBJ2-1	TGTGCCAGCAGTTCCGCGGGAAGGTACAATGACGAGCAGTTCTTC	CASSSAGRYNDEQFF
16	TRBV24-1	TRBD2	NA	TRBJ2-1	TGTGCCACCAGTGCCCCGGGACTAGCGGCCTACAATGAGCAGTTCTTC	CATSAPGLAAYNEQFF
12	TRBV7-2	NA	NA	TRBJ2-7	TGTGCCAGCAGCTTAGTGGGACACGCGGAATACTTC	CASSLVGHAEYF
12	TRBV28	NA	NA	TRBJ2-2	TGTGCCAGCAGCCCCCCGACCGGGGAGCTGTTTTTT	CASSPPTGELFF
14	TRBV6-4	NA	NA	TRBJ1-1	TGTGCCAGCAGTGACCACAGCATGAACACTGAAGCTTTCTTT	CASSDHSMNTEAFF
13	TRBV28	TRBD1	NA	TRBJ1-4	TGTGCCAGCCTAACAGGGGTGGGGGAAAAACTGTTTTTT	CASLTGVGEKLFF
13	TRBV29-1	NA	NA	TRBJ1-3	TGCAGCGTTGAAGATCGAGGTGGAAACACCATATATTTT	CSVEDRGGNTIYF
15	TRBV3-1/TRBV3-2	TRBD1	NA	TRBJ1-2	TGTGCCAGCAGCCCTTGGGACAGGGAACAGCATGGCTACACCTTC	CASSPWDREQHGYTF
15	TRBV6-5	TRBD1	few	TRBJ1-5	TGTGCCAGCAGTTACGGCAGGGGGCCGCTACTGCCCCAGCATTTT	CASSYGRGPLLPQHF
15	TRBV9	NA	NA	TRBJ1-1	TGTGCCAGCAGCGTAGGGGGCGCAATGAACACTGAAGCTTTCTTT	CASSVGGAMNTEAFF
13	TRBV10-2	NA	NA	TRBJ2-7	TGCGCCAGCAGCCATGGGACATCCTACGAGCAGTACTTC	CASSHGTSYEQYF
16	TRBV15	TRBD2	NA	TRBJ2-2	TGTGCCACCAGCATCCGGGAGGGATCTAACACCGGGGAGCTGTTTTTT	CATSIREGSNTGELFF
16	TRBV15	TRBD1	NA	TRBJ2-5	TGTGCCACCAGCAGAGCCCGGGACAGCCTAAAAGAGACCCAGTACTTC	CATSRARDSLKETQYF
14	TRBV11-2	TRBD1	NA	TRBJ1-2	TGTGCCAGCAGCTCAGGTGGACAGGGCTATGGCTACACCTTC	CASSSGGQGYGYTF
14	TRBV5-4	NA	NA	TRBJ2-5	TGTGCCAGCAGCTTGGGGGGGCGCACGCAGACCCAGTACTTC	CASSLGGRTQTQYF
15	TRBV5-1	TRBD1	NA	TRBJ1-2	TGCGCCAGCAGCTTCACGGGACAGCATAACTATGGCTACACCTTC	CASSFTGQHNYGYTF
15	TRBV6-5	TRBD1	NA	TRBJ1-3	TGTGCCAGCAAATCCGGGACAGCCTCTGGAAACACCATATATTTT	CASKSGTASGNTIYF
14	TRBV19	TRBD1	NA	TRBJ2-1	TGTGCCAGTAGTAGGATGGGACAGTACAATGAGCAGTTCTTC	CASSRMGQYNEQFF
14	TRBV4-2	NA	NA	TRBJ1-5	TGTGCCAGCACCGCGGGACCTCAAGGTCAGCCCCAGCATTTT	CASTAGPQGQPQHF
14	TRBV18	TRBD2	few	TRBJ2-1	TGTGCCAGCTCATCGAGGACTAGCTACAATGAGCAGTTCTTC	CASSSRTSYNEQFF
16	TRBV4-1	TRBD2	NA	TRBJ2-6	TGCGCCACCGGCGGGGGTCCATACTCTGGGGCCAACGTCCTGACTTTC	CATGGGPYSGANVLTF
12	TRBV28	TRBD2	NA	TRBJ2-1	TGTGCCAGCGGTAGCGGGATCAATGAGCAGTTCTTC	CASGSGINEQFF
18	TRBV7-2	TRBD1	NA	TRBJ1-2	TGTGCCAGCAGTTCTCCGACAGGGGGCGCGGGGGACTACTATGGCTACACCTTC	CASSSPTGGAGDYYGYTF
13	TRBV5-1	NA	NA	TRBJ1-4	TGCGCCAGCAGCTTGTCACAATTCGAAAAACTGTTTTTT	CASSLSQFEKLFF
14	TRBV5-1	TRBD2	NA	TRBJ2-1	TGCGCCAGCAGCTGGGAGGGGTTCTACAATGAGCAGTTCTTC	CASSWEGFYNEQFF
12	TRBV29-1	NA	NA	TRBJ1-1	TGCAGCGCCGTGGACTCTAACACTGAAGCTTTCTTT	CSAVDSNTEAFF
16	TRBV14	TRBD1	NA	TRBJ2-7	TGTGCCAGCAGCCAACTAGGGACAGGAGGATCCTACGAGCAGTACTTC	CASSQLGTGGSYEQYF
12	TRBV14	NA	NA	TRBJ1-3	TGTGCCAGCAGCAGACAGGGAAACACCATATATTTT	CASSRQGNTIYF
15	TRBV7-3	TRBD2	NA	TRBJ2-1	TGTGCCAGCAGCCCCGGGACTAGGAGGCCCCGGGAGCAGTTCTTC	CASSPGTRRPREQFF
14	TRBV19	TRBD2	NA	TRBJ2-4	TGTGCCAGTAGTATTGCGGGAGTTGTAAACATTCAGTACTTC	CASSIAGVVNIQYF
13	TRBV12-3/TRBV12-4	NA	NA	TRBJ2-3	TGTGCCAGCAGTCTGAGGGAGACAGATACGCAGTATTTT	CASSLRETDTQYF
11	TRBV28	NA	once	TRBJ2-7	TGTGCCAGCAAAACATGGGCCGAGCAGTACTTC	CASKTWAEQYF
13	TRBV2	TRBD1	NA	TRBJ2-7	TGTGCCAGCAGTGGGGACAGGGCCCACGAGCAGTACTTC	CASSGDRAHEQYF
14	TRBV6-6	TRBD1	NA	TRBJ1-4	TGTGCCAGCACCCCGGGACAGGGGACCGCCGAGGTGTTTTTT	CASTPGQGTAEVFF
15	TRBV19	NA	NA	TRBJ2-6	TGTGCCAGTAGTATGTACAGCTCTGGGGCCAACGTCCTGACTTTC	CASSMYSSGANVLTF